The rows below give T cell receptor beta chains drawn from one sample of a study of cytomegalovirus exposure and HLA in healthy donors. The repertoire was sequenced with immunoSEQ multiplex PCR; TCRdb's copy has only in-frame clones and lacks some. The data contain 200,000 to 250,000 clones, roughly 85% of them singletons. The sample was PBMCs. These receptors were taken from a woman in her late teens or twenties in good health and CMV-seronegative. Each CDR3 is given with its conserved first and last residue. A D gene is named only where the DNA matches it firmly. A clone size is listed for some rows: how often the clone was seen (once, few, many), or a class if it is expanded.

D gene: -; clone size: -; V gene: TRBV6-1; J gene: TRBJ1-5; CDR3 DNA: TGTGCCAGCCAGGACGGCGCTATTGGGCCCCAGCATTTT; CDR3 protein: CASQDGAIGPQHF
D gene: -; clone size: -; V gene: TRBV7-8; J gene: TRBJ2-5; CDR3 DNA: TGTGCCAGCAGCTTAGCGGTGGGGGACGGTGAGACCCAGTACTTC; CDR3 protein: CASSLAVGDGETQYF
D gene: TRBD1; clone size: -; V gene: TRBV27; J gene: TRBJ1-5; CDR3 DNA: TGTGCCAGCAGTTTCCCTCCGGGACAGGGTCTTCCGTGGGATCAGCCCCAGCATTTT; CDR3 protein: CASSFPPGQGLPWDQPQHF
D gene: TRBD2; clone size: once; V gene: TRBV6-5; J gene: TRBJ2-7; CDR3 DNA: TGTGCCAGCAGTGAAGCGGGGACCTACGAGCAGTACTTC; CDR3 protein: CASSEAGTYEQYF
D gene: -; clone size: -; V gene: TRBV30; J gene: TRBJ1-2; CDR3 DNA: TGTGCCTGGAGTGTATGGGGCTCTGGCTACACCTTC; CDR3 protein: CAWSVWGSGYTF
D gene: TRBD1; clone size: -; V gene: TRBV27; J gene: TRBJ1-1; CDR3 DNA: TGTGCCAGCTACCGGGCAGGGGGGTCGCGGAACACTGAAGCTTTCTTT; CDR3 protein: CASYRAGGSRNTEAFF
D gene: -; clone size: -; V gene: TRBV7-9; J gene: TRBJ2-7; CDR3 DNA: TGTGCCAGCAGCCCGGGACGGACGTCCTACGAGCAGTACTTC; CDR3 protein: CASSPGRTSYEQYF
D gene: TRBD1; clone size: -; V gene: TRBV27; J gene: TRBJ1-2; CDR3 DNA: TGTGCCAGCAGCCTGGGCGGGACAGGGGGCGGGGATGGCTACACCTTC; CDR3 protein: CASSLGGTGGGDGYTF
D gene: -; clone size: few; V gene: TRBV30; J gene: TRBJ2-2; CDR3 DNA: TGTGCCTGGAGTGTATTGCCGACTGGCTACACCGGGGAGCTGTTTTTT; CDR3 protein: CAWSVLPTGYTGELFF
D gene: -; clone size: -; V gene: TRBV27; J gene: TRBJ2-7; CDR3 DNA: TGTGCCAGCAGTCCGCCTGTTTACGAGCAGTACTTC; CDR3 protein: CASSPPVYEQYF
D gene: -; clone size: -; V gene: TRBV27; J gene: TRBJ2-2; CDR3 DNA: TGTGCCAGCATCTCCGGGACTTTGAACACCGGGGAGCTGTTTTTT; CDR3 protein: CASISGTLNTGELFF
D gene: -; clone size: -; V gene: TRBV28; J gene: TRBJ1-1; CDR3 DNA: TGTGCCAGCAGTTTAGGGGGAGACACTGAAGCTTTCTTT; CDR3 protein: CASSLGGDTEAFF
D gene: -; clone size: few; V gene: TRBV19; J gene: TRBJ1-5; CDR3 DNA: TGTGCCAGTAGGGGGCCCCTTAAGCCCCAGCATTTT; CDR3 protein: CASRGPLKPQHF
D gene: -; clone size: -; V gene: TRBV2; J gene: TRBJ1-5; CDR3 DNA: TGTGCCAGCAGTGAACAGGAGGGGGACAATCAGCCCCAGCATTTT; CDR3 protein: CASSEQEGDNQPQHF
D gene: -; clone size: -; V gene: TRBV5-4; J gene: TRBJ2-1; CDR3 DNA: TGTGCCAGCAGCTCCCCAAGGGCCGCACTTTACAATGAGCAGTTCTTC; CDR3 protein: CASSSPRAALYNEQFF
D gene: -; clone size: -; V gene: TRBV27; J gene: TRBJ1-1; CDR3 DNA: TGTGCCAGCTTCCGCCACGGGGGAGGGGAGGGAGACACTGAAGCTTTCTTT; CDR3 protein: CASFRHGGGEGDTEAFF
D gene: TRBD1; clone size: once; V gene: TRBV14; J gene: TRBJ1-1; CDR3 DNA: TGTGCCAGCAGCCAAGCCACAGGGGGAGCTGAAGCTTTCTTT; CDR3 protein: CASSQATGGAEAFF
D gene: TRBD2; clone size: -; V gene: TRBV27; J gene: TRBJ2-3; CDR3 DNA: TGTGCCAGCAGCCGTGGACTAGCGGCAGGGATCACGTCCAGTTATGGAGATACGCAGTATTTT; CDR3 protein: CASSRGLAAGITSSYGDTQYF
D gene: -; clone size: -; V gene: TRBV5-1; J gene: TRBJ2-3; CDR3 DNA: TGCGCCAGCAGCTTGCCGGCTTCTCGAGCCGATACGCAGTATTTT; CDR3 protein: CASSLPASRADTQYF
D gene: -; clone size: -; V gene: TRBV6-5; J gene: TRBJ1-2; CDR3 DNA: TGTGCCAGCAGTGGAGGGCCTCGGGCCCTCTATGGCTACACCTTC; CDR3 protein: CASSGGPRALYGYTF
D gene: TRBD1; clone size: -; V gene: TRBV5-4; J gene: TRBJ2-1; CDR3 DNA: TGTGCCAGCAGCTCCCCTCGACAGGGAACCTACAATGAGCAGTTCTTC; CDR3 protein: CASSSPRQGTYNEQFF
D gene: -; clone size: once; V gene: TRBV21-1; J gene: TRBJ2-1; CDR3 DNA: TGTGCCAGCAGCAAAATCCTGTATCCAGCGGGGTCCTACAATGAGCAGTTCTTC; CDR3 protein: CASSKILYPAGSYNEQFF
D gene: -; clone size: -; V gene: TRBV6-1; J gene: TRBJ2-6; CDR3 DNA: TGTGCCTCAAAAACGCAGACGTCTGGGGCCAACGTCCTGACTTTC; CDR3 protein: CASKTQTSGANVLTF
D gene: -; clone size: -; V gene: TRBV23-1; J gene: TRBJ1-5; CDR3 DNA: TGCGCCAGCGTACCGACCGAAGGGGGGGGTAGTCAGCCCCAGCATTTT; CDR3 protein: CASVPTEGGGSQPQHF
D gene: -; clone size: -; V gene: TRBV19; J gene: TRBJ1-2; CDR3 DNA: TGTGCCAGTAGTACCGATGGAGGAAGTGTAGGCTACACCTTC; CDR3 protein: CASSTDGGSVGYTF
D gene: -; clone size: many; V gene: TRBV18; J gene: TRBJ2-7; CDR3 DNA: TGTGCCAGCTCACCACCGTCAGATGGCGAGCAGTACTTC; CDR3 protein: CASSPPSDGEQYF
D gene: -; clone size: -; V gene: TRBV28; J gene: TRBJ1-2; CDR3 DNA: TGTGCCAGCAGTGAAGGGACTACAGTCAGCTACACCTTC; CDR3 protein: CASSEGTTVSYTF
D gene: TRBD1; clone size: -; V gene: TRBV5-1; J gene: TRBJ2-1; CDR3 DNA: TGCGCCAGCAGCCCTCGACAGGGTGACTACAATGAGCAGTTCTTC; CDR3 protein: CASSPRQGDYNEQFF
D gene: -; clone size: few; V gene: TRBV19; J gene: TRBJ1-2; CDR3 DNA: TGTGCCAGTAGTTCCCGTGGGGGTAACTATGGCTACACCTTC; CDR3 protein: CASSSRGGNYGYTF
D gene: -; clone size: -; V gene: TRBV7-2; J gene: TRBJ2-7; CDR3 DNA: TGTGCCAGCAGCTTAGATTACGAGGAGTACGAGCAGTACTTC; CDR3 protein: CASSLDYEEYEQYF
D gene: -; clone size: -; V gene: TRBV6-5; J gene: TRBJ1-1; CDR3 DNA: TGTGCCAGCAGTAACCCAGGGGAGGGCGGCACTGAAGCTTTCTTT; CDR3 protein: CASSNPGEGGTEAFF
D gene: -; clone size: -; V gene: TRBV6-5; J gene: TRBJ1-5; CDR3 DNA: TGTGCCAGCAGTTACAAAGCCCATCAGCCCCAGCATTTT; CDR3 protein: CASSYKAHQPQHF
D gene: -; clone size: -; V gene: TRBV27; J gene: TRBJ1-2; CDR3 DNA: TGTGCCAGCAGTCAGGCAAACTATGGCTACACCTTC; CDR3 protein: CASSQANYGYTF
D gene: -; clone size: -; V gene: TRBV9; J gene: TRBJ2-5; CDR3 DNA: TGTGCCAGCAGCGTAGGAGGATCCGGGGGAGAGACCCAGTACTTC; CDR3 protein: CASSVGGSGGETQYF
D gene: -; clone size: -; V gene: TRBV7-3; J gene: TRBJ2-5; CDR3 DNA: TGTGCCAGCAGCTTGTCACCAGGCATCCAAGAGACCCAGTACTTC; CDR3 protein: CASSLSPGIQETQYF
D gene: -; clone size: -; V gene: TRBV9; J gene: TRBJ2-7; CDR3 DNA: TGTGCCAGCAGCGTATATGGGGATTCCTACGAGCAGTACTTC; CDR3 protein: CASSVYGDSYEQYF
D gene: TRBD1; clone size: -; V gene: TRBV29-1; J gene: TRBJ2-1; CDR3 DNA: TGCAGCGCCCGACAGACAGGGGTTGGCAATGAGCAGTTCTTC; CDR3 protein: CSARQTGVGNEQFF
D gene: -; clone size: -; V gene: TRBV2; J gene: TRBJ2-1; CDR3 DNA: TGTGCCAGCAGTGAGGAGGGACCCAGCTCCTACAATGAGCAGTTCTTC; CDR3 protein: CASSEEGPSSYNEQFF
D gene: -; clone size: few; V gene: TRBV19; J gene: TRBJ2-2; CDR3 DNA: TGTGCCACCTCGGTAGGGAGATCCGGGGAGCTGTTTTTT; CDR3 protein: CATSVGRSGELFF
D gene: -; clone size: -; V gene: TRBV27; J gene: TRBJ2-1; CDR3 DNA: TGTGCCAGCAATAGCGATCTTAGCTCCTACAATGAGCAGTTCTTC; CDR3 protein: CASNSDLSSYNEQFF
D gene: -; clone size: -; V gene: TRBV6-5; J gene: TRBJ1-1; CDR3 DNA: TGTGCCAGCAGTTACTCCTACTCGGTGAACACTGAAGCTTTCTTT; CDR3 protein: CASSYSYSVNTEAFF
D gene: TRBD2; clone size: -; V gene: TRBV5-1; J gene: TRBJ2-3; CDR3 DNA: TGCGCCAGCAGCTTGGAACTAGCGGGAGGAGATACGCAGTATTTT; CDR3 protein: CASSLELAGGDTQYF
D gene: -; clone size: -; V gene: TRBV2; J gene: TRBJ1-5; CDR3 DNA: TGTGCCAGCAGATATGAGGCCAATCAGCCCCAGCATTTT; CDR3 protein: CASRYEANQPQHF
D gene: -; clone size: -; V gene: TRBV27; J gene: TRBJ1-1; CDR3 DNA: TGTGCCAGCAGTCTAAGGGGGACGCCGAACACTGAAGCTTTCTTT; CDR3 protein: CASSLRGTPNTEAFF
D gene: -; clone size: -; V gene: TRBV11-1; J gene: TRBJ2-1; CDR3 DNA: TGTGCCAGCAGCTTGGCCCCCTACAATGAGCAGTTCTTC; CDR3 protein: CASSLAPYNEQFF
D gene: -; clone size: -; V gene: TRBV10-3; J gene: TRBJ2-7; CDR3 DNA: TGTGCCATCAGTGAGGGCAGGGCGGCCTACGAGCAGTACTTC; CDR3 protein: CAISEGRAAYEQYF
D gene: -; clone size: once; V gene: TRBV18; J gene: TRBJ1-4; CDR3 DNA: TGTGCCAGCTCACCACCGGAGGCCTTATCGGGGGAAAAACTGTTTTTT; CDR3 protein: CASSPPEALSGEKLFF
D gene: -; clone size: -; V gene: TRBV7-8; J gene: TRBJ1-1; CDR3 DNA: TGTGCCAGCAGCTTCGGGGGCGCTGAAGCTTTCTTT; CDR3 protein: CASSFGGAEAFF
D gene: -; clone size: -; V gene: TRBV27; J gene: TRBJ1-1; CDR3 DNA: TGTGCCAGCAGTTCGCAGGGGAGTCGGGCTGAAGCTTTCTTT; CDR3 protein: CASSSQGSRAEAFF
D gene: TRBD1; clone size: -; V gene: TRBV29-1; J gene: TRBJ1-2; CDR3 DNA: TGCAGCGTCCTGACAGGGGATGGCGGCTACACCTTC; CDR3 protein: CSVLTGDGGYTF
D gene: -; clone size: -; V gene: TRBV25-1; J gene: TRBJ2-1; CDR3 DNA: TGTGCCAGCAGTCAGGGCCTCGTCAATGAGCAGTTCTTC; CDR3 protein: CASSQGLVNEQFF
D gene: TRBD1; clone size: -; V gene: TRBV30; J gene: TRBJ2-7; CDR3 DNA: TGTGCCTGGAGTGTACCCGGGACAGGAACCTACGAGCAGTACTTC; CDR3 protein: CAWSVPGTGTYEQYF
D gene: TRBD2; clone size: -; V gene: TRBV11-3; J gene: TRBJ2-1; CDR3 DNA: TGTGCCAGCAGCTCCCCCGGGACTAGCCAGGAGCAGTTCTTC; CDR3 protein: CASSSPGTSQEQFF
D gene: TRBD1; clone size: few; V gene: TRBV4-1; J gene: TRBJ2-3; CDR3 DNA: TGCGCCAGCAGCGACAGGGGGCGATCAGATACGCAGTATTTT; CDR3 protein: CASSDRGRSDTQYF